This T cell receptor (beta chain) was found in a study of blood T cell repertoires in COVID-19. Study overall: The samples span acute and convalescent COVID-19 from the United States, Italy and Spain. The analysed material was cDNA or gDNA that came from T cells, B-cell-depleted T cells, or PBMCs.

Original handling: The authors estimated nucleated cell counts from reference gene primer amplification. Sequencing used immunoSEQ multiplex PCR; TCRdb keeps in-frame clones, though not all of them. That table furnishes V, J and clone size, whereas the DNA furnished D and trimming. The repertoire has more than 95,000 clones, approximately 90% of them found once; the top ten carry about 7.3%. V gave up 1 base and J gave up 3 bases; unmatched junction bases: 6. CDR3 length equals 15 residues. The germline CDR1 and CDR2 sequences are LNHDA and SQIVND (reference sequence). The sequence came from a man aged 45-65 years with acute or convalescent COVID-19. The rearrangement joins TRBV19 to TRBJ2-7; the match to TRBD1 covers 7 bases. Sample: peripheral blood. The CDR3 nucleotides read TGTGCCAGTAGTATAGCAAACAGGGGAAGCTACGAGCAGTACTTC. As protein: CASSIANRGSYEQYF.